A selection of T cell receptor beta chains follows, all from one sample in a study of cytomegalovirus exposure and HLA in healthy donors. Generated by immunoSEQ multiplex PCR, the TCRdb table keeps only in-frame clones and is missing some. The sample lists some 190,000 clones, about 81% occurring once. Sequences were obtained from PBMCs. These receptors all stem from a young man in good health and CMV-seronegative. Each CDR3 is given with its conserved first and last residue. D genes are given only for firm matches. Expanded clones are given a class, and other clones once, few, many or no size at all.

CDR3 DNA: TGTGCCAGCAGCCCGAGCGGGAGAATAGTTAAGACCCAGTACTTC
CDR3 protein: CASSPSGRIVKTQYF
clone size: .
V gene: TRBV7-2
D gene: TRBD2
J gene: TRBJ2-5

CDR3 DNA: TGTGCCAGCTCACCCACAGGGGGGAGCGAGCAGTACTTC
CDR3 protein: CASSPTGGSEQYF
clone size: .
V gene: TRBV18
D gene: TRBD1
J gene: TRBJ2-7

CDR3 DNA: TGCGCCAGCAGCCCGAGAATTTGGAGCCCTGATCAGCCCCAGCATTTT
CDR3 protein: CASSPRIWSPDQPQHF
clone size: .
V gene: TRBV4-1
D gene: .
J gene: TRBJ1-5

CDR3 DNA: TGTGCCAGCAGCCCTGCCTACGAGCAGTACTTC
CDR3 protein: CASSPAYEQYF
clone size: .
V gene: TRBV2
D gene: .
J gene: TRBJ2-7

CDR3 DNA: TGTGCCAGCAGTAGGACAGGGCACACAGATACGCAGTATTTT
CDR3 protein: CASSRTGHTDTQYF
clone size: few
V gene: TRBV28
D gene: TRBD1
J gene: TRBJ2-3

CDR3 DNA: TGTGCCAGCAGCGGTCAGGGGATCGGCTACACCTTC
CDR3 protein: CASSGQGIGYTF
clone size: once
V gene: TRBV7-8
D gene: .
J gene: TRBJ1-2

CDR3 DNA: TGTGCCAGCAGTTTAAGGGACAGGAATGAAAAACTGTTTTTT
CDR3 protein: CASSLRDRNEKLFF
clone size: .
V gene: TRBV27
D gene: TRBD1
J gene: TRBJ1-4

CDR3 DNA: TGTGCCAGCAGCTGGACAGGGCGGACCGGGGAGCTGTTTTTT
CDR3 protein: CASSWTGRTGELFF
clone size: once
V gene: TRBV28
D gene: TRBD1
J gene: TRBJ2-2

CDR3 DNA: TGTGCCAGCAGTCCCCCCCCGGGACAGGTTAGCTCCTACAATGAGCAGTTCTTC
CDR3 protein: CASSPPPGQVSSYNEQFF
clone size: .
V gene: TRBV28
D gene: TRBD1
J gene: TRBJ2-1

CDR3 DNA: TGCGCCAGCAGCCCTTACGGCGGGGGCGCAGAGTCCTACGAGCAGTACTTC
CDR3 protein: CASSPYGGGAESYEQYF
clone size: .
V gene: TRBV4-3
D gene: .
J gene: TRBJ2-7

CDR3 DNA: TGTGCCAGCAGCTCAACAGGGACGCAGGCTAACTATGGCTACACCTTC
CDR3 protein: CASSSTGTQANYGYTF
clone size: .
V gene: TRBV5-5
D gene: .
J gene: TRBJ1-2

CDR3 DNA: TGTGCCAGCAGCTTTGGACGGGACTACAGCTCTGGAAACACCATATATTTT
CDR3 protein: CASSFGRDYSSGNTIYF
clone size: .
V gene: TRBV5-4
D gene: .
J gene: TRBJ1-3

CDR3 DNA: TGCAGTGCGTCAGAAATGGGGCCCCAGTACTTC
CDR3 protein: CSASEMGPQYF
clone size: .
V gene: TRBV20-1
D gene: .
J gene: TRBJ2-5

CDR3 DNA: TGTGCCAGCAGTTTGTTGACAGGGAACAGGAACTATGGCTACACCTTC
CDR3 protein: CASSLLTGNRNYGYTF
clone size: .
V gene: TRBV27
D gene: TRBD1
J gene: TRBJ1-2

CDR3 DNA: TGTGCCAGCAGTTTAGACAGGGGAACCGGGGAGCTGTTTTTT
CDR3 protein: CASSLDRGTGELFF
clone size: .
V gene: TRBV28
D gene: TRBD1
J gene: TRBJ2-2

CDR3 DNA: TGCGCCAGCAGCCGGACAGGGGGCGCGACCACTGAAGCTTTCTTT
CDR3 protein: CASSRTGGATTEAFF
clone size: .
V gene: TRBV4-1
D gene: TRBD1
J gene: TRBJ1-1

CDR3 DNA: TGCGCCAGCAGCCAAGAAAACGGGAGAGATTCACCCCTCCACTTT
CDR3 protein: CASSQENGRDSPLHF
clone size: .
V gene: TRBV4-3
D gene: .
J gene: TRBJ1-6

CDR3 DNA: TGTGCCAGCAGCCCGCGGCCCCCCCGAACAGGCCTCGGCACCATATATTTT
CDR3 protein: CASSPRPPRTGLGTIYF
clone size: .
V gene: TRBV7-9
D gene: .
J gene: TRBJ1-3

CDR3 DNA: TGTGCCAGCAGAATTTCAGGCGGGGGGGCCGAAGATACGCAGTATTTT
CDR3 protein: CASRISGGGAEDTQYF
clone size: .
V gene: TRBV27
D gene: TRBD2
J gene: TRBJ2-3

CDR3 DNA: TGTGCCAGCAGCTTGGCCGCGGGACAGATCACAGATACGCAGTATTTT
CDR3 protein: CASSLAAGQITDTQYF
clone size: .
V gene: TRBV7-2
D gene: .
J gene: TRBJ2-3

CDR3 DNA: TGTGCCAGCAGTTACTCCGACGGGAGGGGGCAGTTCTTC
CDR3 protein: CASSYSDGRGQFF
clone size: .
V gene: TRBV6-6
D gene: TRBD2
J gene: TRBJ2-1

CDR3 DNA: TGCGCCAGCAGCTTGGCCCCTTTTCGCGGGAGCTCCTACAATGAGCAGTTCTTC
CDR3 protein: CASSLAPFRGSSYNEQFF
clone size: .
V gene: TRBV5-1
D gene: TRBD2
J gene: TRBJ2-1

CDR3 DNA: TGTGCCAGCAGTGCAAAATATGGCTACACCTTC
CDR3 protein: CASSAKYGYTF
clone size: .
V gene: TRBV2
D gene: .
J gene: TRBJ1-2

CDR3 DNA: TGTGCCAGCTCACCGTCTTCCACAGGGGGCGGTTGGGAAGCTTTCTTT
CDR3 protein: CASSPSSTGGGWEAFF
clone size: .
V gene: TRBV18
D gene: TRBD1
J gene: TRBJ1-1

CDR3 DNA: TGTGCCAGCAGTGAAGGGGCAGGGGATCCCTCTGGGGCCAACGTCCTGACTTTC
CDR3 protein: CASSEGAGDPSGANVLTF
clone size: .
V gene: TRBV6-1
D gene: .
J gene: TRBJ2-6

CDR3 DNA: TGTGCCAGCAGTCCTAAATGGGGCCCAGATACGCAGTATTTT
CDR3 protein: CASSPKWGPDTQYF
clone size: .
V gene: TRBV25-1
D gene: .
J gene: TRBJ2-3

CDR3 DNA: TGTGCCAGCAGCTCCCAGGGCGGGGAGCTGTTTTTT
CDR3 protein: CASSSQGGELFF
clone size: .
V gene: TRBV7-9
D gene: .
J gene: TRBJ2-2

CDR3 DNA: TGTGCCAGCAGCCCCAGGGACAGAGGGACCACTGGTGAGCAGTTCTTC
CDR3 protein: CASSPRDRGTTGEQFF
clone size: .
V gene: TRBV7-9
D gene: TRBD1
J gene: TRBJ2-1

CDR3 DNA: TGCGCCAGCAGCCAACCGTTAAGGGGACAGCACAATGAGCAGTTCTTC
CDR3 protein: CASSQPLRGQHNEQFF
clone size: .
V gene: TRBV4-1
D gene: TRBD1
J gene: TRBJ2-1

CDR3 DNA: TGTGCCAGCAGCTTACAGGGGCATTCGGATGGCTACACCTTC
CDR3 protein: CASSLQGHSDGYTF
clone size: .
V gene: TRBV7-2
D gene: .
J gene: TRBJ1-2

CDR3 DNA: TGTGCCACCGCCGGGACAGGGGAGGGGAACACTGAAGCTTTCTTT
CDR3 protein: CATAGTGEGNTEAFF
clone size: .
V gene: TRBV10-3
D gene: TRBD1
J gene: TRBJ1-1

CDR3 DNA: TGTGCCAGCAGTCGACAGGGGGCCGGGACACCCCTCCACTTT
CDR3 protein: CASSRQGAGTPLHF
clone size: .
V gene: TRBV5-5
D gene: TRBD1
J gene: TRBJ1-6

CDR3 DNA: TGTGCCAGCGGGAGACCTGGGCTCGGGCAAGAGACCCAGTACTTC
CDR3 protein: CASGRPGLGQETQYF
clone size: once
V gene: TRBV6-5
D gene: .
J gene: TRBJ2-5

CDR3 DNA: TGTGCCAGCAGCTTCGGGGATGGCTACACCTTC
CDR3 protein: CASSFGDGYTF
clone size: few
V gene: TRBV5-4
D gene: .
J gene: TRBJ1-2

CDR3 DNA: TGCGCCAGCAGCGACCGGGACTTCACAGATACGCAGTATTTT
CDR3 protein: CASSDRDFTDTQYF
clone size: .
V gene: TRBV4-3
D gene: .
J gene: TRBJ2-3

CDR3 DNA: TGTGCTAGCAGCACCGGACTAGCGGGGGCCCAAGAGACCCAGTACTTC
CDR3 protein: CASSTGLAGAQETQYF
clone size: .
V gene: TRBV7-7
D gene: TRBD2
J gene: TRBJ2-5

CDR3 DNA: TGTGCCAGCAGCTTTTTTAGCGGGACCGGTGGCGGGGAGCTGTTTTTT
CDR3 protein: CASSFFSGTGGGELFF
clone size: .
V gene: TRBV7-3
D gene: TRBD2
J gene: TRBJ2-2

CDR3 DNA: TGCGCCAGCACAAGGACTAGCGGAAACACCGGGGAGCTGTTTTTT
CDR3 protein: CASTRTSGNTGELFF
clone size: .
V gene: TRBV5-1
D gene: TRBD2
J gene: TRBJ2-2

CDR3 DNA: TGTGCCAGCAGCCCTAGGACAGCCCTGAACACTGAAGCTTTCTTT
CDR3 protein: CASSPRTALNTEAFF
clone size: .
V gene: TRBV21-1
D gene: .
J gene: TRBJ1-1

CDR3 DNA: TGTGCCAGCATGCGATATGGTGCCCAAAATTCACCCCTCCACTTT
CDR3 protein: CASMRYGAQNSPLHF
clone size: .
V gene: TRBV13
D gene: .
J gene: TRBJ1-6

CDR3 DNA: TGCGCCAGCAGCCAGGGTGGGAGGGAAGAGACCCAGTACTTC
CDR3 protein: CASSQGGREETQYF
clone size: few
V gene: TRBV4-3
D gene: TRBD2
J gene: TRBJ2-5

CDR3 DNA: TGTGCCAGCAGCTTAGGGACATTTAGAACAGGGCTTCAGGACGAGCAGTACTTC
CDR3 protein: CASSLGTFRTGLQDEQYF
clone size: .
V gene: TRBV7-9
D gene: .
J gene: TRBJ2-7

CDR3 DNA: TGTGCCAGCAGCTTGGGGGGACAGACCGCTGGTGGCTACACCTTC
CDR3 protein: CASSLGGQTAGGYTF
clone size: few
V gene: TRBV5-6
D gene: TRBD1
J gene: TRBJ1-2

CDR3 DNA: TGTGCCACCAGCAGAGAGTTATCAGGGACAGGGGGCCACGGATTGTTTTTT
CDR3 protein: CATSRELSGTGGHGLFF
clone size: .
V gene: TRBV15
D gene: TRBD1
J gene: TRBJ1-4

CDR3 DNA: TGTGCCAGTGGCCTCGGGACAGCTTATGGCTACACCTTC
CDR3 protein: CASGLGTAYGYTF
clone size: .
V gene: TRBV7-2
D gene: TRBD1
J gene: TRBJ1-2

CDR3 DNA: TGTGCCAGCAGCCCGGGACTAGCGGGAGGAGGGGATACGCAGTATTTT
CDR3 protein: CASSPGLAGGGDTQYF
clone size: .
V gene: TRBV7-2
D gene: TRBD2
J gene: TRBJ2-3

CDR3 DNA: TGTGCCGGTAGTATAGTCCAGGGATGGAACACTGAAGCTTTCTTT
CDR3 protein: CAGSIVQGWNTEAFF
clone size: .
V gene: TRBV19
D gene: .
J gene: TRBJ1-1

CDR3 DNA: TGCGCCAGCAGCCAAGATCCCCGGAGCTCCTACAATGAGCAGTTCTTC
CDR3 protein: CASSQDPRSSYNEQFF
clone size: .
V gene: TRBV4-1
D gene: .
J gene: TRBJ2-1

CDR3 DNA: TGTGCCAGCTCACTTACCCTCGGAGTGGACACTGAAGCTTTCTTT
CDR3 protein: CASSLTLGVDTEAFF
clone size: .
V gene: TRBV18
D gene: .
J gene: TRBJ1-1

CDR3 DNA: TGTGCCAGCAGCTTAGGCAAGACAGACCATCAAGAGACCCAGTACTTC
CDR3 protein: CASSLGKTDHQETQYF
clone size: .
V gene: TRBV11-1
D gene: .
J gene: TRBJ2-5

CDR3 DNA: TGTGCCATCAGTGAGTCGAGGCGGTTCACCTACAATGAGCAGTTCTTC
CDR3 protein: CAISESRRFTYNEQFF
clone size: .
V gene: TRBV10-3
D gene: .
J gene: TRBJ2-1

CDR3 DNA: TGTGCCAGCAGCTCCGGTCGAAGAGAGCAGTACTTC
CDR3 protein: CASSSGRREQYF
clone size: .
V gene: TRBV11-3
D gene: .
J gene: TRBJ2-7

CDR3 DNA: TGTGCCAGCAGAGTAGCGGGAGGATGGTACAATGAGCAGTTCTTC
CDR3 protein: CASRVAGGWYNEQFF
clone size: .
V gene: TRBV27
D gene: TRBD2
J gene: TRBJ2-1

CDR3 DNA: TGCGCCAGCAGCCAAGATCGGTGGGGGGGGGTTTATGGCTACACCTTC
CDR3 protein: CASSQDRWGGVYGYTF
clone size: .
V gene: TRBV4-3
D gene: .
J gene: TRBJ1-2

CDR3 DNA: TGTGCCAGCAGTACCGAGACAGGGACCGGGGAGCTGTTTTTT
CDR3 protein: CASSTETGTGELFF
clone size: .
V gene: TRBV6-5
D gene: TRBD1
J gene: TRBJ2-2

CDR3 DNA: TGTGCCAGCACGAAGGTGGCGGGCGAGCGGGAGAGGTTCGGCGGCACAGATACGCAGTATTTT
CDR3 protein: CASTKVAGERERFGGTDTQYF
clone size: once
V gene: TRBV7-3
D gene: TRBD2
J gene: TRBJ2-3

CDR3 DNA: TGTGCCAGCAGCTTAGTGTACCTGGGGCCCACTGAAGCTTTCTTT
CDR3 protein: CASSLVYLGPTEAFF
clone size: .
V gene: TRBV7-2
D gene: .
J gene: TRBJ1-1

CDR3 DNA: TGTGCCAGCAGCGTAGCGGGCTTAGGGGTCTACGAGCAGTACTTC
CDR3 protein: CASSVAGLGVYEQYF
clone size: .
V gene: TRBV9
D gene: .
J gene: TRBJ2-7